A single sample is the source of the 23 T cell receptor beta chains below, sequenced in a study of somatic mutations in cytotoxic T cells in rheumatoid arthritis. The method was immunoSEQ multiplex PCR; TCRdb's version includes in-frame clones alone and lacks a portion of them. This sample carries about 15,000 clones, 55% to 85% of them seen once, and the ten largest clones take more than 9%. Source material: CD8+ T cells sorted from blood. The receptors were sampled from an adult with rheumatoid arthritis.

The chain joins TRBV5-6 to TRBJ2-2; no clear D gene. Trimming took 1 base from V and 4 from J, leaving 5 bases between them. CDR1 is SGHDT and CDR2 is YYEEEE in the germline V gene. The CDR3 sequence is 13 residues long. DNA of the CDR3: TGTGCCAGCAGCTTGACAGCCACCGGGGAGCTGTTTTTT. It yields the protein CASSLTATGELFF.

As concerns this clone: This may be a read error: a much more frequent sequence differs by one nucleotide. The chain couples TRBV13 to TRBJ2-7; 7 bases fit TRBD1. Losses at the gene ends were 5 bases for V and 1 base for J; bases not matched to a gene: 5. This CDR3 region has 14 residues. Germline V CDR1 and CDR2: PRHDT, FYEKMQ (reference sequence). This chain's CDR3 is CASSPRDRSYEQYF. Here the CDR3 DNA reads TGTGCCAGCAGCCCCAGGGACAGATCCTACGAGCAGTACTTC.

CDR3 amino acids: CASSYRGPLSSYEQYF. The CDR3 DNA is TGTGCCAGCAGCTACAGGGGGCCCTTAAGCTCCTACGAGCAGTACTTC. The genes are TRBV5-6 and TRBJ2-7, with 9 nucleotides matching TRBD1. Germline V gene lookup returns CDR1 SGHDT and CDR2 YYEEEE. The trim removed 3 bases at V and 0 bases at J, leaving 7 bases unmatched. CDR3 length equals 16 residues.

To note about this clone: Relative to the germline gene, one junction end is altered; a read error may explain this. The sample has other DNA sequences that encode this CDR3 too. The chain uses TRBV7-7 and TRBJ2-7; D unclear. The CDR3 covers 13 residues. In germline, CDR1 is SSHAT, CDR2 FNYEAQ (reference sequence). The CDR3 sequence: CASSLGTAYEQYF. In DNA form, the CDR3 reads TGTGCTAGCAGCTTGGGCACCGCCTACGAGCAGTACTTC.

This chain joins TRBV5-1 and TRBJ1-2, with TRBD1 matching 7 bases. With 4 bases clipped from V and 1 base from J, the junction kept 4 bases outside the gene matches. The germline gives CDR1 SGHRS, CDR2 YFSETQ. The CDR3 has 14 residues. The CDR3 is CASSLGDSNYGYTF. For the CDR3, the DNA is TGCGCCAGCAGCCTTGGGGACAGTAACTATGGCTACACCTTC.

The CDR3 reads CAWTWTGLMNTEAFF. CDR3 in DNA: TGTGCCTGGACTTGGACGGGCCTCATGAACACTGAAGCTTTCTTT. The rearrangement joins TRBV30 to TRBJ1-1; no clear D. V was cut by 4 bases and J by 0 bases, with 15 bases left in between. CDR1 and CDR2 (germline): GTSNPN, SVGIG (reference sequence). The CDR3 has 15 residues.

The genes are TRBV29-1 and TRBJ2-5; 7 bases fit TRBD2. The CDR3 totals 16 residues. J gave up 5 bases and V 3 bases, and 15 bases lay outside the gene matches. Germline CDR1 is SQVTM and CDR2 is ANQGSEA. The CDR3 DNA reads TGCAGCGTTGACGGTGGGCTAGCGGACTCCTTGGAGACCCAGTACTTC. Its translation: CSVDGGLADSLETQYF.

V gene TRBV18 combines with J gene TRBJ1-1; D unresolved. Germline V gene data show CDR1 as KGHSH and CDR2 as LQKENI. There are 14 residues in the CDR3. V was clipped by 6 bases and J by 7 bases, with 18 bases between them. The CDR3 DNA reads as TGTGCCAGCTCCCTCGGGGTAGCGACACTTGAAGCTTTCTTT. Its translation is CASSLGVATLEAFF.

V usage is TRBV7-9 and J usage is TRBJ2-2; tentatively, D is TRBD2 (5 bases). The germline CDR1 and CDR2 sequences are SEHNR and FQNEAQ (reference sequence). This CDR3 has 16 residues. V shed 4 bases and J shed 0 bases, with 12 bases lying between them. The chain's CDR3 is CASSSWRSANTGELFF. CDR3 sequence (DNA): TGTGCCAGCAGCTCTTGGAGGAGCGCGAACACCGGGGAGCTGTTTTTT. The entire variable domain, with the rest obtained from reference TRBV7-9 and TRBJ2-2, is as follows: DTGVSQNPRHKITKRGQNVTFRCDPISEHNRLYWYRQTLGQGPEFLTYFQNEAQLEKSRLLSDRFSAERPKGSFSTLEIQRTEQGDSAMYLCASSSWRSANTGELFFGEGSRLTVL.

The chain couples TRBV11-2 to TRBJ1-5, with D tentatively TRBD1 (5 bases). Germline CDR1 SGHAT, CDR2 FQNNGV. The CDR3 contains 14 residues. Trimming took 3 bases from V and 3 from J, leaving 9 bases between them. The CDR3 bases are TGTGCCAGCAGCTTCCACAGGCTCAATCAGCCCCAGCATTTT. Protein: CASSFHRLNQPQHF.

The V call is TRBV28, the J call TRBJ2-1, with 7 bases identical to TRBD2. V was clipped by 2 bases and J by 5 bases; unmatched bases: 6. The CDR3 is made up of 15 amino acids. Germline CDR1 reads MDHEN; CDR2 reads SYDVKM. The CDR3 DNA follows: TGTGCCAGCAGTTTAATGGGGGGGAGTGACAATGAGCAGTTCTTC. This gives the protein CASSLMGGSDNEQFF.

J is TRBJ2-7 and V is TRBV5-6, with 7 bases identical to TRBD1. This CDR3 comprises 14 residues. Per the germline V gene, CDR1 is SGHDT and CDR2 is YYEEEE. The V segment lost 4 bases and the J segment 4 bases; nucleotides outside the gene matches: 8. The CDR3: CASSLGTDGYEQYF. The DNA for the CDR3 is TGTGCCAGCAGCCTAGGGACAGACGGGTACGAGCAGTACTTC.

The J gene is TRBJ2-2, the V gene TRBV30, with D perhaps being TRBD1 or TRBD2 (5 bases each). The CDR3 contains 15 residues. From germline, CDR1 is GTSNPN and CDR2 SVGIG (reference sequence). The ends were cut back, 2 bases at V and 5 bases at J, with 15 bases in the middle. CDR3 sequence (DNA): TGTGCCTGGAGTACCGCCGGGACGGATACCGGGGAGCTGTTTTTT. It specifies CAWSTAGTDTGELFF.

The rearrangement joins TRBV7-8 to TRBJ2-1; D possibly corresponds to TRBD2 (7 bases). The V gene lost 4 bases and the J gene lost 6 bases, with 22 bases spanning the gap. CDR1 is SGHVS, CDR2 FQNEAQ, per germline. The CDR3 totals 17 residues. The CDR3 loop is CASSYGGMGGLGNEQFF. CDR3 coding DNA: TGTGCCAGCAGCTACGGAGGGATGGGGGGGCTGGGCAATGAGCAGTTCTTC.

This clone was seen only a few times. The chain employs TRBV27 and TRBJ2-3; no definite D call. Germline CDR1 reads MNHEY; CDR2 reads SMNVEV (reference sequence). The CDR3 covers 13 residues. V lost 1 base, J lost 0 bases, and 2 bases lay in between. CDR3 amino acids: CASSLFSTDTQYF. CDR3 in DNA: TGTGCCAGCAGTTTATTTAGCACAGATACGCAGTATTTT.

The chain carries TRBV11-3 and TRBJ2-1; 15 bases are shared with TRBD2. The CDR3 has 16 amino acids. The germline gives CDR1 SGHNT, CDR2 YENEEA. V lost 5 bases and J lost 8; bases outside the gene matches: 7. CDR3 DNA sequence: TGTGCCAGCAGCCCAAGGACTAGCGGGGGGGCATATGAGCAGTTCTTC. Translating it yields CASSPRTSGGAYEQFF.

CDR3 DNA: TGCGCCAGCAGCCCTCCACCCGGGCAGGGAACCTACAATGAGCAGTTCTTC. Encoded protein: CASSPPPGQGTYNEQFF. V usage is TRBV4-1 and J usage is TRBJ2-1; D is perhaps TRBD1 (5 bases). The germline gives CDR1 MGHRA, CDR2 YSYEKL. Trimming took off 4 bases at V and 2 bases at J, with 18 bases between the two ends. The CDR3 totals 17 residues.

The chain joins TRBV5-8 to TRBJ2-3, with D perhaps matching TRBD1 (6 bases). Germline V CDR1 and CDR2: SGHTS, YDEGEE. Trimming took off 5 bases at V and 7 bases at J, with 20 bases between the two ends. This CDR3 spans 15 amino acids. CDR3 residues: CASSLDRNGVNTQYF. In DNA, the CDR3 is TGTGCCAGCAGTTTAGACAGGAATGGGGTAAATACGCAGTATTTT.

The chain uses TRBV30 and TRBJ2-1, with a weak D call TRBD2 (6 bases). CDR1 and CDR2 from the germline V gene are GTSNPN and SVGIG (reference sequence). This CDR3 is 13 amino acids long. V was shortened by 5 bases and J by 4 bases, with 12 bases between the two germline ends. This CDR3 reads CAWAEGRYNEQFF. The DNA for the CDR3 is TGTGCCTGGGCGGAGGGACGGTACAATGAGCAGTTCTTC. The whole variable domain, filled in from reference TRBV30 and TRBJ2-1, reads SQTIHQWPATLVQPVGSPLSLECTVEGTSNPNLYWYRQAAGRGLQLLFYSVGIGQISSEVPQNLSASRPQDRQFILSSKKLLLSDSGFYLCAWAEGRYNEQFFGPGTRLTVL.

The V gene is TRBV28, the J gene TRBJ1-2, with TRBD1 as a possible D gene (5 bases). Trimming stripped 10 bases from V and 3 bases from J, with 15 bases between. This CDR3 has 13 amino acids. The germline gives CDR1 MDHEN, CDR2 SYDVKM. The CDR3 here is CATKTVHHYGYTF. CDR3 coding DNA: TGTGCCACCAAGACAGTACACCACTATGGCTACACCTTC.

This chain connects TRBV7-9 to TRBJ1-2; D ambiguous. CDR1 is SEHNR, CDR2 FQNEAQ, per germline (reference sequence). This CDR3 has 15 residues. Trimming took 0 bases from V and 3 from J, leaving 11 bases between them. Here the CDR3 DNA reads TGTGCCAGCAGCTTAGCGATCAGTGGGGACTATGGCTACACCTTC. As protein: CASSLAISGDYGYTF.

The J gene is TRBJ2-7, the V gene TRBV15; D is possibly TRBD1 (5 bases). The CDR3 is 15 amino acids. Germline-derived CDR1 and CDR2 are LNHNV and YYDKDF (reference sequence). V lost 0 bases and J lost 4, with 13 bases in between. The CDR3 loop is CATSRDRPGKYEQYF. CDR3 DNA sequence: TGTGCCACCAGCAGAGATAGGCCAGGGAAATACGAGCAGTACTTC.

The J gene is TRBJ2-1, the V gene TRBV15; possible D gene TRBD2, 6 bases. Germline CDR1 LNHNV, CDR2 YYDKDF (reference sequence). V lost 8 bases to trimming and J lost 4 bases, with 15 bases between them. This CDR3 spans 14 amino acids. The CDR3 sequence is CATAGGGEYNEQFF. The CDR3, as DNA: TGTGCCACCGCTGGAGGCGGGGAGTACAATGAGCAGTTCTTC.